These 9 T cell receptor beta chains originate from one sample sequenced in a study of blood T cell repertoires in COVID-19. Here immunoSEQ multiplex PCR was the method, and the copy in TCRdb shows in-frame clones only, minus some. The sample has about 400,000 clones, about 89% seen once; the top ten hold approximately 1.9%. Sequencing was done on a sample of PBMCs or T cells enriched from blood (not recorded which). The receptors here all came from a man between 40 and 49 years old in a cohort exposed to, infected with or recovered from COVID-19 (not recorded which).

Here the CDR3 DNA reads TGTGCCACCAGTGATTCGCAGGGGGCCTGGCAGCCCCAGCATTTT. Protein product: CATSDSQGAWQPQHF. The V gene is TRBV24-1, the J gene TRBJ1-5, with 8 bases matching TRBD1. Germline trimming cut 2 bases from V and 7 bases from J; bases unmatched to any gene: 6. The germline V gene has CDR1 KGHDR and CDR2 SFDVKD. CDR3 length: 15 residues.

The chain employs TRBV4-1 and TRBJ2-5; D possibly corresponds to TRBD2 (6 bases). Trimming pared 3 bases from V and 5 bases from J, leaving 13 bases between. This CDR3 region has 14 residues. The germline V gene encodes CDR1 MGHRA and CDR2 YSYEKL. The CDR3 loop reads CASSQILEGETQYF. For the CDR3, the DNA is TGCGCCAGCAGCCAGATACTGGAGGGCGAGACCCAGTACTTC.

For the CDR3, the DNA is TGCGGCCCTCTAGCTAATGAAAAACTGTTTTTT. It translates to CGPLANEKLFF. The gene calls are TRBV20-1 and TRBJ1-4; D is undetermined. The CDR3 consists of 11 residues. CDR1 and CDR2 (germline): DFQATT, SNEGSKA (reference sequence).

The chain has TRBV5-1 and TRBJ2-7; the match to TRBD1 covers 7 bases. The V and J ends lost 1 base and 2 bases, in that order; junction bases with no gene match: 12. The germline gives CDR1 SGHRS, CDR2 YFSETQ. The CDR3 extends over 17 amino acids. CDR3 residues: CASSLSARQGTPYEQYF. The CDR3 coding sequence is TGCGCCAGCAGCTTGTCGGCCCGACAGGGTACCCCCTACGAGCAGTACTTC.

This clone was observed once. This chain uses TRBV6-5 with TRBJ2-7; 8 nucleotides match TRBD1. This CDR3 is built from 14 residues. Germline trimming cut 5 bases from V and 5 bases from J; bases unmatched to any gene: 8. Germline CDR1 MNHEY, CDR2 SVGAGI. The CDR3 sequence: CASSKTGAFDEQYF. Here the CDR3 DNA reads TGTGCCAGCAGTAAGACAGGGGCATTCGACGAGCAGTACTTC.

This sequence joins TRBV4-1 and TRBJ2-2, with a weak D call TRBD2 (5 bases). The CDR3 has 14 amino acids. Germline values: CDR1 MGHRA, CDR2 YSYEKL. Trimming pared 1 base from V and 6 bases from J, leaving 9 bases between. The CDR3 bases are TGCGCCAGCAGCCAAGTAGGGAGCGCCGGGGAGCTGTTTTTT. This encodes CASSQVGSAGELFF.

The genes are TRBV19 and TRBJ1-1; the D gene is possibly TRBD1 (5 bases). V was shortened by 0 bases and J by 0 bases, with 11 bases between the two germline ends. The CDR3 is 16 residues long. Looked up from germline, CDR1 is LNHDA and CDR2 is SQIVND (reference sequence). This CDR3 is CASSIDHWGLNTEAFF. CDR3 nucleotides: TGTGCCAGTAGTATAGATCATTGGGGCTTGAACACTGAAGCTTTCTTT.

V and J are TRBV10-3 and TRBJ2-7; 8 bases fit TRBD2. The CDR3 is 14 residues long. Germline assignment: CDR1 ENHRY and CDR2 SYGVKD. Trimming cost V 10 bases and J 3 bases; bases outside gene matches: 11. CDR3 residues: CATATSGRYYEQYF. Written as DNA, the CDR3 is TGTGCCACCGCAACTAGCGGAAGGTACTACGAGCAGTACTTC.

This chain links TRBV28 with TRBJ1-5; D might be TRBD1 (5 bases). Trimming stripped 3 bases from V and 3 bases from J, with 15 bases between. This CDR3 comprises 16 residues. Per germline, CDR1 MDHEN and CDR2 SYDVKM. The CDR3 nucleotides are TGTGCCAGCAGTTTTGGGGGGGGAGGGGTCAATCAGCCCCAGCATTTT. Its translation is CASSFGGGGVNQPQHF.